This T cell receptor (beta chain) was sequenced in a study of early T cells in non-severe SARS-CoV-2 infection. TCRdb analysed the 5' RACE reads with MiXCR anew, one entry per CDR3 protein. The sample has more than 95,000 distinct CDR3 sequences, 16% seen once; the top ten hold 1.3%. V dropped 5 bases and J dropped 9; count of bases not matched to a gene: 9. Germline V CDR1 and CDR2: SGHVS, FQNEAQ. The CDR3 consists of 16 residues. This clonotype was seen a handful of times. This chain links TRBV7-8 with TRBJ2-1, with 14 nucleotides matching TRBD2. Sequencing input: whole blood. The TCR originated in an adult who was a healthcare worker with PCR-confirmed SARS-CoV-2 infection or an uninfected control (not recorded which). The CDR3 DNA follows: TGTGCCAGCAGCCCCGCTGGACTAGCGGGAGGTTTTGAGCAGTTCTTC. This gives the protein CASSPAGLAGGFEQFF.